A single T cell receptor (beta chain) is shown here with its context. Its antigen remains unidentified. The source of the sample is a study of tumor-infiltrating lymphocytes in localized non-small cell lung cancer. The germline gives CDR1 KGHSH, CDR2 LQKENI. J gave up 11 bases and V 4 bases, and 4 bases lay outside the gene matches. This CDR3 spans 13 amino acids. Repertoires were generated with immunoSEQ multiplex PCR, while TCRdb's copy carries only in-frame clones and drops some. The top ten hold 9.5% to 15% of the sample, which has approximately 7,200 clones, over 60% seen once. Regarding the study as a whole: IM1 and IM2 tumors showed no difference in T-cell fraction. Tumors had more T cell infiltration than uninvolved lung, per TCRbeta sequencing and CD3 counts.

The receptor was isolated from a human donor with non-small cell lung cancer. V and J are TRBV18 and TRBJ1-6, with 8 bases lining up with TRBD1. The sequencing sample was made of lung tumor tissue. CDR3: CASSLDRGAPLHF. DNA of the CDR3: TGTGCCAGCTCACTCGACAGGGGTGCACCCCTCCACTTT.